The present T cell receptor (beta chain) was sequenced within a study of shared clonotypes between healthy human individuals. Study findings and constraints: Deeper or shallower sequencing was expected to change how clonotypes are shared among donors.

J lost 2 bases, V lost 4 bases, and 4 bases had no gene match. Germline V CDR1 and CDR2: SGHRS, YFSETQ. This CDR3 spans 14 amino acids. Each subset's genomic DNA was shared equally among a number of immunoSEQ plates. 300 ng DNA, some 30,000 T cell genomes, went into unsorted PBMC replicate PCRs. Sequenced by immunoSEQ multiplex PCR; TCRdb stores in-frame clones only, minus some. The profile covers about 470,000 clones, with about 85% appearing a single time and about 13% taken by the ten largest. With regard to this clone: No antigen is known for it.

Material: PBMCs. This clonotype was sampled from a woman aged 35 to 49 in good health. Some clones in this sample may be carry-over from other donors' samples. The chain carries TRBV5-1 and TRBJ2-3; 7 bases map to TRBD2. The CDR3 reads CASSGRGNTDTQYF. CDR3 sequence (DNA): TGCGCCAGCAGCGGGCGGGGGAACACAGATACGCAGTATTTT. The whole variable domain, filled in from reference TRBV5-1 and TRBJ2-3, reads KAGVTQTPRYLIKTRGQQVTLSCSPISGHRSVSWYQQTPGQGLQFLFEYFSETQRNKGNFPGRFSGRQFSNSRSEMNVSTLELGDSALYLCASSGRGNTDTQYFGPGTRLTVL.